Below are 31 T cell receptor beta chains sequenced from a single sample in a study of T-cell reconstitution after alpha-beta-depleted transplantation in children (dated by TCRdb to the mid-2010s). The treatment or condition label for this specimen denotes: allogeneic hematopoietic cell transplantation with graft depleted of TCRalphabeta T cells and CD19 B cells. The library was built by means of PCR. The instrument given in TCRdb is Illumina HiSeq 2500. Molecular barcoding was employed in the preparation of TCR libraries, with unique molecular identifiers being used to normalize TCRbeta repertoire quantification. Through fastp at Q25 and MiXCR, TCRdb rebuilt clones from the public reads, retaining in-frame beta chains. Rows with one shared CDR3 protein collapse into an entry with the most common genes and DNA. This sample is represented by 750,000 to 950,000 distinct CDR3 sequences; roughly 15% of them were singletons. Of the sample, roughly 5% is held by the ten largest clones.

The input for sequencing was PBMCs, mostly from graft donor cells, taken 360 days after TCRalphabeta/CD19-depleted stem cell transplant. These TCRs come from a male patient between 10 and 17 years old who had a stem cell transplant for acute lymphoblastic leukemia, so the T cells may come from the graft donor.

J is TRBJ2-1 and V is TRBV29-1; tentatively, D is TRBD2 (6 bases). CDR1 is SQVTM and CDR2 is ANQGSEA in the germline V gene. The CDR3 is 15 residues long. V was trimmed by 7 bases and J by 0 bases, leaving 16 bases between them. In DNA form, the CDR3 reads TGCAGCGCCGGGGGATCGAGGGGCTCCTACAATGAGCAGTTCTTC. This codes for CSAGGSRGSYNEQFF.

V gene TRBV6-1 combines with J gene TRBJ2-2; D not certain. Between the trimmed V and J ends, which lost 2 bases and 0 bases, there was a span of 13 bases. The length of the CDR3 is 17 residues. Germline V gene sequence: CDR1 MNHNS, CDR2 SASEGT. This chain's CDR3 is CASSEWSSATNTGELFF. The CDR3 DNA is TGTGCCAGCAGTGAATGGAGTTCGGCAACGAACACCGGGGAGCTGTTTTTT.

This clonotype was seen only a few times. The chain joins TRBV5-1 to TRBJ2-1, with D possibly matching TRBD1 (5 bases). Between the trimmed V and J ends, which lost 4 bases and 8 bases, there was a span of 19 bases. The CDR3 has 15 amino acids. Germline V CDR1 and CDR2: SGHRS, YFSETQ. The CDR3 DNA sequence: TGCGCCAGCAGCGGGGCGGCAGGGTTGTTCCATGAGCAGTTCTTC. Translating it yields CASSGAAGLFHEQFF.

This clonotype was counted a few times. J is TRBJ2-1 and V is TRBV3-1; TRBD2 matches at 10 bases. Germline-derived CDR1 and CDR2 are LGHDT and YNNKEL (reference sequence). V was pared by 2 bases and J by 13 bases, with 8 bases of the junction left unmatched. CDR3 length: 14 amino acids. The CDR3 DNA reads TGTGCCAGCAGCCAATTCGGGAGGACTAGCGGACAGTTCTTC. Its protein is CASSQFGRTSGQFF.

This rearrangement joins TRBV11-3 to TRBJ2-5; tentatively, D is TRBD2 (6 bases). V lost 3 bases to trimming and J lost 1 base, with 12 bases between them. The CDR3 is made up of 15 amino acids. The germline V gene encodes CDR1 SGHNT and CDR2 YENEEA. CDR3 bases: TGTGCCAGCAGCTTCGGAGGGGTTCCCCAAGAGACCCAGTACTTC. Amino acid sequence: CASSFGGVPQETQYF. Variable domain in full (rest from reference TRBV11-3 and TRBJ2-5): EAGVVQSPRYKIIEKKQPVAFWCNPISGHNTLYWYLQNLGQGPELLIRYENEEAVDDSQLPKDRFSAERLKGVDSTLKIQPAELGDSAVYLCASSFGGVPQETQYFGPGTRLLVL.

This clonotype was seen a handful of times. V gene TRBV5-1 combines with J gene TRBJ2-7, with 12 bases matching TRBD2. CDR1 and CDR2 from the germline V gene are SGHRS and YFSETQ. V dropped 5 bases and J dropped 6; count of bases not matched to a gene: 15. CDR3 length equals 17 residues. The CDR3 bases are TGCGCCAGCAGTCTCACACTAACGACTAGCGGGAGAAGCGAGCAGTACTTC. Residues: CASSLTLTTSGRSEQYF.

This clonotype has a handful of counts. The V and J genes are TRBV29-1 and TRBJ2-5; D is uncertain. The germline V and J ends were trimmed by 5 bases and 1 base, with 11 bases remaining between them. The CDR3 has 13 amino acids. The germline V gene has CDR1 SQVTM and CDR2 ANQGSEA. CDR3: CSVLPRLQETQYF. The CDR3 DNA reads as TGCAGCGTTCTTCCTAGACTCCAAGAGACCCAGTACTTC. Looking up the rest from reference TRBV29-1 and TRBJ2-5 gives the full variable domain: SAVISQKPSRDICQRGTSLTIQCQVDSQVTMMFWYRQQPGQSLTLIATANQGSEATYESGFVIDKFPISRPNLTFSTLTVSNMSPEDSSIYLCSVLPRLQETQYFGPGTRLLVL.

This clonotype was counted a few times. This chain connects TRBV9 to TRBJ1-3, with 8 bases that match TRBD1. CDR3 length equals 16 residues. V lost 2 bases, J lost 0 bases, and 4 bases stayed unmatched. Germline V gene sequence: CDR1 SGDLS, CDR2 YYNGEE. CDR3 protein: CASSVGQVHSGNTIYF. Written as DNA, the CDR3 is TGTGCCAGCAGCGTGGGACAGGTTCACTCTGGAAACACCATATATTTT.

This clonotype came up a few times. Mismatch with germline at one junction end may stem from a read error. The chain links TRBV11-2 to TRBJ2-5; D may be TRBD1 (6 bases). The CDR3 totals 11 residues. Germline V gene lookup returns CDR1 SGHAT and CDR2 FQNNGV. The DNA of the CDR3 is TGTGCCAGCAGTCAGATGGACAGACGAAACTTC. Protein: CASSQMDRRNF.

This clonotype was picked up many times. This chain uses TRBV5-1 with TRBJ1-4; no firm D call. CDR1 and CDR2 from the germline V gene are SGHRS and YFSETQ. This CDR3 has 15 residues. V lost 0 bases and J lost 1, with 7 bases in between. In nucleotides, the CDR3 is TGCGCCAGCAGCTTGGGGTGGGGAACTAATGAAAAACTGTTTTTT. Protein product: CASSLGWGTNEKLFF.

There are many counts of this clonotype. The rearrangement joins TRBV12-3 or TRBV12-4 to TRBJ2-2; D might be TRBD1 (6 bases). V shed 8 bases and J shed 7 bases, with 14 bases lying between them. The CDR3 is 13 amino acids. The CDR3 sequence: CASGQQGFGELFF. The CDR3 bases are TGTGCCAGCGGACAACAGGGCTTCGGGGAGCTGTTTTTT.

Only a few counts were recorded for this clonotype. The chain has TRBV7-9 and TRBJ2-7, with 7 bases fitting TRBD2. Germline values: CDR1 SEHNR, CDR2 FQNEAQ (reference sequence). The CDR3 is 14 residues long. The V and J ends lost 8 bases and 2 bases, in that order; junction bases with no gene match: 9. The CDR3: CASLIGGGPYEQYF. The CDR3 coding sequence is TGTGCCAGCCTTATCGGGGGAGGGCCCTACGAGCAGTACTTC.

This clonotype was counted at least ten times. V usage is TRBV15 and J usage is TRBJ2-2, with D tentatively TRBD1 or TRBD2 (5 bases each). This CDR3 region has 15 residues. The germline CDR1 and CDR2 sequences are LNHNV and YYDKDF (reference sequence). Trimming stripped 4 bases from V and 5 bases from J, with 14 bases between. The CDR3 loop reads CATSTGTPRTGELFF. As DNA, the CDR3 is TGTGCCACCAGCACCGGGACCCCGAGGACCGGGGAGCTGTTTTTT.

This clonotype turned up a few times. The gene calls are TRBV27 and TRBJ2-2, with D unresolved. The ends were cut back, 0 bases at V and 11 bases at J, with 10 bases in the middle. Looked up from germline, CDR1 is MNHEY and CDR2 is SMNVEV (reference sequence). The CDR3 consists of 13 residues. CDR3 residues: CASSLSPYFELFF. CDR3 coding DNA: TGTGCCAGCAGTTTATCCCCCTATTTTGAGCTGTTTTTT.

This chain connects TRBV20-1 to TRBJ2-7; D remains unclear. CDR3 size: 13 residues. V dropped 0 bases and J dropped 3 bases, with 9 bases sitting between them. CDR1 and CDR2 from the germline V gene are DFQATT and SNEGSKA (reference sequence). CDR3 protein: CSARDLYGYEQYF. The CDR3, as DNA: TGCAGTGCTAGAGATTTGTACGGCTACGAGCAGTACTTC.

The chain couples TRBV5-1 to TRBJ2-7; D not certain. Germline assignment: CDR1 SGHRS and CDR2 YFSETQ. There are 13 residues in the CDR3. The V end lost 4 bases, the J end lost 2 bases, and 10 bases lay between the germline ends. DNA of the CDR3: TGCGCCAGCAGCATAGACATGGCCTACGAGCAGTACTTC. Translated, it gives CASSIDMAYEQYF.

Many counts were recorded for this clonotype. This rearrangement joins TRBV7-9 to TRBJ2-2; either TRBD1 or TRBD2 may supply D (5 bases each). This CDR3 comprises 12 residues. V was pared by 5 bases and J by 13 bases, with 14 bases between. Germline CDR1 reads SEHNR; CDR2 reads FQNEAQ (reference sequence). This chain's CDR3 is CASSTMGRRLFF. Written as DNA, the CDR3 is TGTGCCAGCAGCACGATGGGACGACGGCTGTTTTTT.

The chain employs TRBV7-9 and TRBJ2-5; TRBD2 matches 12 bases. The CDR3 is made up of 16 amino acids. V trimming: 4 bases; J trimming: 1 base; junction bases outside the gene matches: 4. Germline values: CDR1 SEHNR, CDR2 FQNEAQ (reference sequence). The CDR3 protein is CASSSGLAGLQETQYF. In nucleotides, the CDR3 is TGTGCCAGCAGCTCGGGACTAGCGGGCCTCCAAGAGACCCAGTACTTC.

This clonotype was seen a few times. V and J are TRBV5-1 and TRBJ2-5; 10 bases agree with TRBD2. Germline CDR1 is SGHRS and CDR2 is YFSETQ. Unmatched junction bases numbered 4, after V lost 0 bases and J lost 2 bases. The length of the CDR3 is 16 residues. CDR3 nucleotide sequence: TGCGCCAGCAGCTTGGGGACTAGCGGCTATCAAGAGACCCAGTACTTC. This translates into CASSLGTSGYQETQYF. Looking up the rest from reference TRBV5-1 and TRBJ2-5 gives the full variable domain: KAGVTQTPRYLIKTRGQQVTLSCSPISGHRSVSWYQQTPGQGLQFLFEYFSETQRNKGNFPGRFSGRQFSNSRSEMNVSTLELGDSALYLCASSLGTSGYQETQYFGPGTRLLVL.

The chain has TRBV4-1 and TRBJ2-6; perhaps TRBD1 as D (6 bases). Trimming stripped 2 bases from V and 2 bases from J, with 25 bases between. The germline gives CDR1 MGHRA, CDR2 YSYEKL. CDR3 length equals 21 residues. The CDR3 region has the DNA TGCGCCAGCAGCCAACTGACCACCTTAGGGACACGATTCACTGGGGCCAACGTCCTGACTTTC. The encoded protein is CASSQLTTLGTRFTGANVLTF.

The V call is TRBV27, the J call TRBJ2-7; maybe TRBD2 (5 bases). CDR1 and CDR2 from the germline V gene are MNHEY and SMNVEV (reference sequence). V dropped 6 bases and J dropped 4 bases, with 25 bases sitting between them. CDR3 length: 17 residues. CDR3 sequence reads: CASSGGPSNKPRYEQYF. In DNA form, the CDR3 reads TGTGCCAGCAGCGGCGGGCCAAGCAACAAACCCAGATACGAGCAGTACTTC.

This clonotype has a handful of counts. The rearrangement uses TRBV20-1 and TRBJ2-7; TRBD1 aligns across 8 bases. Trimming removed 3 bases from V and 2 bases from J; junction bases left unmatched: 6. CDR3 length: 14 amino acids. Looked up from germline, CDR1 is DFQATT and CDR2 is SNEGSKA (reference sequence). The CDR3 loop reads CSASTGQGTYEQYF. The CDR3 region has the DNA TGCAGTGCTAGTACAGGACAGGGTACCTACGAGCAGTACTTC.

This clonotype has more than one count but fewer than ten. V usage is TRBV5-1 and J usage is TRBJ2-5; D is undetermined. V lost 4 bases, J lost 5 bases, and 12 bases lay in between. Germline V lookup: CDR1 SGHRS, CDR2 YFSETQ. There are 13 residues in the CDR3. The CDR3 bases are TGCGCCAGCAGCATAGGGCTGGGGGAGACCCAGTACTTC. Encoded protein: CASSIGLGETQYF.

The gene calls are TRBV27 and TRBJ1-6; D not resolved. V was trimmed by 6 bases and J by 5 bases, leaving 11 bases between them. This CDR3 spans 14 amino acids. Germline V gene data show CDR1 as MNHEY and CDR2 as SMNVEV (reference sequence). The CDR3: CASRFASNNSPLHF. The CDR3 nucleotides are TGTGCCAGCAGGTTCGCATCCAATAATTCACCCCTCCACTTT.

The chain has TRBV3-1 and TRBJ2-1; the match to TRBD2 covers 12 bases. The V segment lost 11 bases and the J segment 0 bases; nucleotides outside the gene matches: 14. Germline V gene lookup returns CDR1 LGHDT and CDR2 YNNKEL (reference sequence). The CDR3 spans 18 residues. CDR3 DNA: TGTGCCTCCACCCAAGGACTAGCGGGAATGAGCTCCTACAATGAGCAGTTCTTC. It is translated as CASTQGLAGMSSYNEQFF.

The chain couples TRBV24-1 to TRBJ2-5, with D possibly TRBD1 on 6 matching bases. Germline lookup yields CDR1 KGHDR and CDR2 SFDVKD. Between the trimmed V and J ends, which lost 2 bases and 6 bases, there was a span of 15 bases. This CDR3 region has 15 residues. The CDR3 nucleotides are TGTGCCACCAGTGATTACAGGGCTTCTTCGAAGACCCAGTACTTC. This translates into CATSDYRASSKTQYF.

CDR3 residues: CASRPGLAGYEQYF. In DNA, the CDR3 is TGTGCCAGCAGGCCGGGACTAGCGGGGTACGAGCAGTACTTC. The V gene is TRBV2, the J gene TRBJ2-7; 13 nucleotides line up with TRBD2. The CDR3 contains 14 residues. The germline CDR1 and CDR2 sequences are SNHLY and FYNNEI. The junction had 3 bases not matched to a gene; V was cut back by 6 bases and J by 4 bases.

A few counts support this clonotype. This chain uses TRBV9 with TRBJ2-1, with no clear D. The CDR3 length is 12 residues. The ends were cut back, 3 bases at V and 8 bases at J, with 9 bases in the middle. CDR1 SGDLS and CDR2 YYNGEE come from the germline V gene. This CDR3 reads CASSAIPHEQFF. The CDR3 DNA is TGTGCCAGCAGCGCCATTCCCCATGAGCAGTTCTTC.

This sequence joins TRBV12-5 and TRBJ1-1; D not resolved. CDR1 is LGHNT and CDR2 is FRNRAP in the germline V gene. CDR3 size: 12 residues. V was pared by 2 bases and J by 9 bases, with 10 bases between. The CDR3 is CASGLNSAKAFF. The CDR3 nucleotides are TGTGCTAGTGGTTTGAACTCAGCCAAAGCTTTCTTT.

The chain carries TRBV10-1 and TRBJ2-7; tentative D call: TRBD2 (6 bases). Deletions cut 3 bases from V and 6 bases from J, with 15 bases between. This CDR3 is built from 14 residues. From germline, CDR1 is WNHNN and CDR2 SYGVQD (reference sequence). The CDR3 DNA is TGCGCCAGCAGTGATTTCGCGGGACTCGGCGAGCAGTACTTC. Translation: CASSDFAGLGEQYF.

This clonotype was counted only a few times. The chain links TRBV18 to TRBJ2-1, with D tentatively TRBD2 (5 bases). The CDR3 has 15 amino acids. With 3 bases removed from V and 6 bases from J, the gap between germline ends came to 15 bases. Germline V CDR1 and CDR2: KGHSH, LQKENI. The CDR3 sequence: CASSPKRRLGNEQFF. In nucleotides, the CDR3 is TGTGCCAGCTCACCGAAGCGGAGGTTGGGCAATGAGCAGTTCTTC. The whole variable domain, remainder taken from reference TRBV18 and TRBJ2-1, is NAGVMQNPRHLVRRRGQEARLRCSPMKGHSHVYWYRQLPEEGLKFMVYLQKENIIDESGMPKERFSAEFPKEGPSILRIQQVVRGDSAAYFCASSPKRRLGNEQFFGPGTRLTVL.